The entry below describes one T cell receptor beta chain. This sample was included in a study of blood T cell repertoires in COVID-19. About the study: The United States, Italy and Spain supplied acute and convalescent COVID-19 samples. T cells, B-cell-depleted T cells, or PBMCs supplied cDNA or gDNA.

In the original analysis: Counts of nucleated cells, estimated from reference gene primer amplification, were obtained. Only in-frame clones appear in the TCRdb table, and some are missing; sequencing was by immunoSEQ multiplex PCR. V and J calls and clone size are copied from that table; D and trimming were computed from the DNA. This table has 160,000 or so clones, 89% appearing once. Sequencing was carried out using peripheral blood. The sequence was obtained from a man between 60 and 75 years old with acute or convalescent COVID-19.

This CDR3 is CASSLPVLLNNYGYTF. DNA of the CDR3: TGTGCCAGCAGCTTACCCGTTTTACTGAATAACTATGGCTACACCTTC. The chain recombines TRBV7-2 with TRBJ1-2; the D is unclear. This CDR3 has 16 residues. V lost 2 bases and J 1 base, leaving 14 bases between the germline ends. CDR1 and CDR2 (germline): SGHTA, FQGNSA.